This TCR beta chain was retrieved from a study of brain T cells in children with intractable seizures. Study-wide findings and caveats: Absence of clones before surgery may stem from lower sequencing depth. Viral specificity was inferred only from CDR3 similarity; HCMV serostatus was unknown. Among the top 50 brain clones were public and private clonotypes.

Produced via immunoSEQ multiplex PCR; TCRdb's table is partial and in-frame only. Found here are around 10,000 clones, roughly three quarters of them singletons; the top ten hold roughly 18%. On this clone: The antigen is not known. Other nucleotide sequences from this sample produce the same CDR3.

The sequenced cases were selected for having the highest brain T cell transcript signatures. Before surgery, patients took at least one anti-epileptic drug. This CDR3 region has 14 residues. V was shortened by 0 bases and J by 1 base, with 6 bases between the two germline ends. CDR1 is WSHSY and CDR2 is SAAADI in the germline V gene. V and J are TRBV10-2 and TRBJ2-5; the D is unclear. This sequence was found in a girl aged 2 to 10 with tuberous sclerosis and intractable seizures. Sequencing was performed on resected brain tissue, taken at surgery. The CDR3 coding sequence is TGCGCCAGCAGTGAGTCGGGAAGCCAAGAGACCCAGTACTTC. This translates into CASSESGSQETQYF.